Below, 20 T cell receptor beta chains from the same sample are listed, as sequenced in a study of T cell changes during pregnancy in multiple sclerosis. The protocol was immunoSEQ multiplex PCR, while the TCRdb copy is restricted to in-frame clones and leaves out a portion. Of 58,000 or so clones listed, about nine tenths are singletons. The input for sequencing was CD4+ T cells from peripheral blood mononuclear cells, taken in the third trimester of pregnancy. These receptors were obtained from a female donor with multiple sclerosis, enrolled in a pregnancy study.

The chain uses TRBV19 and TRBJ2-6; unclear D gene. V lost 5 bases and J lost 1, with 9 bases in between. The germline CDR1 and CDR2 sequences are LNHDA and SQIVND (reference sequence). The CDR3 contains 15 residues. CDR3 sequence reads: CASSPSKSGANVLTF. Here the CDR3 DNA reads TGTGCCAGTAGTCCCAGTAAGTCTGGGGCCAACGTCCTGACTTTC. The whole variable domain, remainder taken from reference TRBV19 and TRBJ2-6, is DGGITQSPKYLFRKEGQNVTLSCEQNLNHDAMYWYRQDPGQGLRLIYYSQIVNDFQKGDIAEGYSVSREKKESFPLTVTSAQKNPTAFYLCASSPSKSGANVLTFGAGSRLTVL.

This clone was seen a few times. The V gene is TRBV19, the J gene TRBJ1-6; possible D gene TRBD1, 6 bases. In germline, CDR1 is LNHDA, CDR2 SQIVND (reference sequence). This CDR3 comprises 16 residues. V was clipped by 5 bases and J by 2 bases, with 13 bases between them. The CDR3 spells CASSFTGITYNSPLHF. CDR3 bases: TGTGCCAGTAGTTTTACAGGGATCACCTATAATTCACCCCTCCACTTT.

The V and J genes are TRBV27 and TRBJ2-2; the D gene is possibly TRBD1 (6 bases). V shed 8 bases and J shed 9 bases, with 19 bases lying between them. Looked up from germline, CDR1 is MNHEY and CDR2 is SMNVEV (reference sequence). CDR3 length equals 14 residues. The CDR3 is CASGRDISARELFF. CDR3 DNA: TGTGCCAGCGGACGGGACATTAGCGCCCGGGAGCTGTTTTTT.

The chain has TRBV29-1 and TRBJ1-1; 8 bases map to TRBD1. CDR3 length: 15 residues. Trimming took 3 bases from V and 1 from J; bases not matched to a gene: 7. CDR1 and CDR2 (germline): SQVTM, ANQGSEA. The chain's CDR3 is CSVDGSGGQNTEAFF. For the CDR3, the DNA is TGCAGCGTTGACGGGTCAGGGGGCCAGAACACTGAAGCTTTCTTT.

The genes are TRBV19 and TRBJ1-1; D is undetermined. CDR3 length: 14 residues. V lost 8 bases and J lost 1, with 14 bases in between. Germline CDR1 LNHDA, CDR2 SQIVND (reference sequence). The CDR3 loop reads CASSFIPSNTEAFF. The DNA of the CDR3 is TGTGCCAGTTCGTTTATCCCTTCGAACACTGAAGCTTTCTTT.

The chain recombines TRBV11-2 with TRBJ1-5; D remains ambiguous. The CDR3 is 16 residues long. CDR1 and CDR2 (germline): SGHAT, FQNNGV. The germline V and J ends were trimmed by 1 base and 0 bases, with 10 bases remaining between them. The CDR3 coding sequence is TGTGCCAGCAGCTTAGGACACACCTATAGCAATCAGCCCCAGCATTTT. This sequence encodes CASSLGHTYSNQPQHF.

V usage is TRBV6-5 and J usage is TRBJ1-2; D call uncertain. Germline V lookup: CDR1 MNHEY, CDR2 SVGAGI. The CDR3 sequence is 12 residues long. Trimming stripped 6 bases from V and 7 bases from J, with 12 bases between. The CDR3 is CASRERSGGYTF. DNA of the CDR3: TGTGCCAGCAGAGAGAGGTCTGGTGGCTACACCTTC.

The chain couples TRBV30 to TRBJ2-2, with D possibly being TRBD2 (6 bases). The length of the CDR3 is 13 residues. V was trimmed by 0 bases and J by 8 bases, leaving 10 bases between them. The germline V gene encodes CDR1 GTSNPN and CDR2 SVGIG (reference sequence). CDR3 protein: CAWSVGGPGELFF. The CDR3 bases are TGTGCCTGGAGTGTGGGGGGTCCTGGGGAGCTGTTTTTT.

This chain joins TRBV5-1 and TRBJ2-7; 9 bases align to TRBD1. V lost 5 bases to trimming and J lost 4 bases; unmatched junction nucleotides: 7. CDR1 and CDR2 from the germline V gene are SGHRS and YFSETQ. The CDR3 extends over 14 amino acids. CDR3 protein: CASRGGTGTYEQYF. In DNA form, the CDR3 reads TGCGCCAGCAGGGGTGGGACAGGGACTTACGAGCAGTACTTC.

CDR3: CASSYSRKQVYTEAFF. The CDR3 DNA reads TGTGCCAGCAGTTACTCAAGGAAGCAGGTCTACACTGAAGCTTTCTTT. The J gene is TRBJ1-1, the V gene TRBV6-5, with no clear D. The CDR3 has 16 amino acids. Trimming shortened V by 0 bases and J by 3 bases, and 14 bases separated the two germline ends. Germline V lookup: CDR1 MNHEY, CDR2 SVGAGI.

A single count supports this clone. The chain combines TRBV27 with TRBJ1-3; possibly TRBD1 for D (6 bases). V was shortened by 6 bases and J by 0 bases, with 15 bases between the two germline ends. The CDR3 has 16 residues. CDR1 and CDR2 from the germline V gene are MNHEY and SMNVEV (reference sequence). CDR3 in amino acids: CASSITGTYSGNTIYF. In nucleotides, the CDR3 is TGTGCCAGCAGCATAACAGGGACATACTCTGGAAACACCATATATTTT.

The gene calls are TRBV7-9 and TRBJ1-1, with 11 bases identical to TRBD1. V dropped 4 bases and J dropped 0; count of bases not matched to a gene: 4. The germline V gene has CDR1 SEHNR and CDR2 FQNEAQ (reference sequence). The CDR3 is 16 residues long. For the CDR3, the DNA is TGTGCCAGCAGCTCGGGACAGGGGGTCATGAACACTGAAGCTTTCTTT. It specifies CASSSGQGVMNTEAFF.

This chain joins TRBV29-1 and TRBJ2-5, with 9 bases that match TRBD1. V was clipped by 6 bases and J by 5 bases; unmatched bases: 10. In germline, CDR1 is SQVTM, CDR2 ANQGSEA. This CDR3 contains 14 residues. CDR3 DNA sequence: TGCAGCGTGACAACAGGACAGGGGCGGGAGACCCAGTACTTC. Translated, it gives CSVTTGQGRETQYF.

This chain joins TRBV25-1 and TRBJ1-1, with no clear D. The CDR3 is made up of 18 amino acids. The V and J ends lost 1 base and 3 bases respectively, with 21 bases between them. Per germline, CDR1 MGHDK and CDR2 SYGVNS. The CDR3 nucleotides are TGTGCCAGCAGTGAATCCTACGCGGTACTAAAGTGGGACACTGAAGCTTTCTTT. The encoded protein is CASSESYAVLKWDTEAFF.

The rearrangement joins TRBV5-1 to TRBJ2-7; 8 bases align to TRBD2. CDR1 and CDR2 from the germline V gene are SGHRS and YFSETQ. The CDR3 contains 15 residues. V shed 4 bases, J shed 2 bases, and the junction held 8 bases outside the gene matches. The CDR3 coding sequence is TGCGCCAGCAGCACCTTAGCGGGGCAAGCCTACGAGCAGTACTTC. It yields the protein CASSTLAGQAYEQYF.

The chain combines TRBV9 with TRBJ2-3, with 9 bases lining up with TRBD2. Germline assignment: CDR1 SGDLS and CDR2 YYNGEE. This CDR3 has 16 amino acids. After removal of 0 bases from V and 3 bases from J, the junction contained 5 bases not matched to a gene. The CDR3 nucleotides read TGTGCCAGCAGCGTAGCAGTTAGCGGGGGAACAGATACGCAGTATTTT. Translated, it gives CASSVAVSGGTDTQYF.

The chain joins TRBV9 to TRBJ2-1; 9 nucleotides line up with TRBD2. From germline, CDR1 is SGDLS and CDR2 YYNGEE. The CDR3 is made up of 16 amino acids. Trimming cost V 3 bases and J 7 bases; bases outside gene matches: 11. The CDR3: CASSAMGAGGRNEQFF. Written as DNA, the CDR3 is TGTGCCAGCAGCGCCATGGGAGCGGGGGGTCGGAATGAGCAGTTCTTC.

The chain is built from TRBV4-1 and TRBJ1-2; TRBD1 might be the D (6 bases). Per the germline V gene, CDR1 is MGHRA and CDR2 is YSYEKL. Trimming took off 4 bases at V and 4 bases at J, with 13 bases between the two ends. CDR3 length equals 14 residues. CDR3 sequence (DNA): TGCGCCAGCAGCCGACTACAGGGCAGCTATGGCTACACCTTC. Protein product: CASSRLQGSYGYTF.

This chain joins TRBV6-4 and TRBJ1-6, with D possibly matching TRBD1 (5 bases). Deletions cut 3 bases from V and 7 bases from J, with 10 bases between. The germline CDR1 and CDR2 sequences are MRHNA and SNTAGT. The CDR3 contains 14 residues. The DNA for the CDR3 is TGTGCCAGCAGTGAGTCAGGGTGGAATTCACCCCTCCACTTT. This codes for CASSESGWNSPLHF.

This sequence joins TRBV5-6 and TRBJ2-5; possible D gene TRBD1, 5 bases. V gave up 1 base and J gave up 3 bases, with 7 bases separating them. Germline CDR1 is SGHDT and CDR2 is YYEEEE. The CDR3 consists of 13 residues. The CDR3 nucleotides are TGTGCCAGCAGCTTGCCAGGGAAAGAGACCCAGTACTTC. This gives the protein CASSLPGKETQYF.